The 8 T cell receptor beta chains listed next were all sequenced from one sample in a study of cytomegalovirus exposure and HLA in healthy donors. With 60 Vbeta and 13 Jbeta primers, the PCR was carried out. Here immunoSEQ multiplex PCR was the method, and the copy in TCRdb shows in-frame clones only, minus some. The sample lists 140,000 to 150,000 clones; roughly 72% were seen once. The source material was PBMCs. Source of these receptors: a man in his forties in good health and CMV-seronegative.

The V call is TRBV19, the J call TRBJ1-2, with 7 bases matching TRBD1. Losses at the gene ends were 5 bases for V and 4 bases for J; bases not matched to a gene: 4. The V gene's germline CDR1 is LNHDA and CDR2 SQIVND (reference sequence). This CDR3 region has 13 residues. The CDR3 bases are TGTGCCAGTAGTCTGACAGGGCTCTATGGCTACACCTTC. As protein: CASSLTGLYGYTF.

The chain carries TRBV6-1 and TRBJ2-6; 7 nucleotides agree with TRBD1. The CDR3 is 19 residues long. After removal of 4 bases from V and 1 base from J, the junction contained 13 bases not matched to a gene. Germline V lookup: CDR1 MNHNS, CDR2 SASEGT. The CDR3 region is CASSARQGLLRSGANVLTF. In DNA form, the CDR3 reads TGTGCCAGCAGTGCGAGACAGGGTCTCCTTCGTTCTGGGGCCAACGTCCTGACTTTC.

The chain employs TRBV25-1 and TRBJ2-1; the D gene is possibly TRBD2 (5 bases). Germline V gene sequence: CDR1 MGHDK, CDR2 SYGVNS. V lost 6 bases and J lost 7, with 13 bases in between. The CDR3 is made up of 13 amino acids. The CDR3 coding sequence is TGTGCCAGCAGCGACGCACGAGGGAATGAGCAGTTCTTC. Its protein is CASSDARGNEQFF.

This clone has a handful of counts. The chain is built from TRBV6-5 and TRBJ2-7; D is possibly TRBD1 (6 bases). V lost 4 bases, J lost 5 bases, and 15 bases lay in between. This CDR3 contains 14 residues. The V gene's germline CDR1 is MNHEY and CDR2 SVGAGI. The CDR3: CASSFPNRVHEQYF. The CDR3, as DNA: TGTGCCAGCAGTTTCCCGAACAGGGTCCACGAGCAGTACTTC.

CDR3 protein: CASSPGGQETQYF. CDR3 in DNA: TGCGCCAGCAGCCCTGGGGGGCAAGAGACCCAGTACTTC. This rearrangement joins TRBV5-1 to TRBJ2-5; D perhaps matches TRBD2 (6 bases). CDR1 is SGHRS and CDR2 is YFSETQ in the germline V gene. V gave up 4 bases and J gave up 2 bases, with 9 bases separating them. This CDR3 comprises 13 residues.

The gene calls are TRBV6-1 and TRBJ2-7; weak D call: TRBD2 (5 bases). V lost 1 base and J lost 2, with 9 bases in between. The CDR3 runs to 14 residues. Germline values: CDR1 MNHNS, CDR2 SASEGT. CDR3 in amino acids: CASSEDLGTYEQYF. The CDR3 DNA follows: TGTGCCAGCAGTGAAGATCTCGGGACCTACGAGCAGTACTTC.

The genes are TRBV14 and TRBJ2-1, with 7 bases matching TRBD1. The CDR3 runs 15 residues. V lost 2 bases, J lost 10 bases, and 11 bases stayed unmatched. Germline-derived CDR1 and CDR2 are SGHDN and FVKESK. CDR3 loop: CASSQWGRGSVEQFF. The CDR3 nucleotides are TGTGCCAGCAGCCAATGGGGCAGGGGGTCTGTCGAGCAGTTCTTC.

The chain uses TRBV6-8 and TRBJ2-1; 14 nucleotides match TRBD2. This CDR3 comprises 17 residues. CDR1 is MNHGY and CDR2 is SAAAGT in the germline V gene. V was pared by 7 bases and J by 3 bases, with 8 bases of the junction left unmatched. The CDR3 region is CASIPIGTSGSYNEQFF. For the CDR3, the DNA is TGTGCCAGCATCCCTATTGGGACTAGCGGGAGCTACAATGAGCAGTTCTTC.